The sequence of this T cell receptor (beta chain) was determined in a study of T-cell reconstitution after alpha-beta-depleted transplantation in children. Findings and limits, study-wide: Several hundred expanded graft clones reportedly supplied alpha-beta T cells about two months after transplant.

Preparation of the TCRbeta library involved a method that used unique molecular identifiers. MiXCR, applied by TCRdb to the PCR reads, yields one record per CDR3 protein. This table holds tens of thousands of distinct CDR3 sequences, 5% to 7.5% found once. Between the trimmed V and J ends, which lost 4 bases and 4 bases, there was a span of 13 bases. This CDR3 has 15 amino acids. Germline-derived CDR1 and CDR2 are LNHDA and SQIVND (reference sequence). This clonotype was observed at least ten times. Its antigen is undetermined. The TCR sequence derives from a child under two years old who had a stem cell transplant for acute myeloid leukemia, so the T cells may come from the graft donor. This rearrangement joins TRBV19 to TRBJ2-2, with TRBD2 as a possible D gene (6 bases). The specimen comprised peripheral blood, sampled 60 days after TCRalphabeta/CD19-depleted stem cell transplant. CDR3 loop: CASSSRELGTGELFF. The DNA for the CDR3 is TGTGCCAGTAGTAGCCGGGAGTTGGGCACCGGGGAGCTGTTTTTT.